The entry below gives a single T cell receptor (beta chain) sequence along with its context. The CDR3 length is 16 residues. From germline, CDR1 is LGHNA and CDR2 YNFKEQ. V trimming: 4 bases; J trimming: 1 base; junction bases outside the gene matches: 2. Genomic DNA came from blood conventional CD4+ T cells gated CD25-low CD127-high. This specimen belongs to a study of regulatory and conventional T cells in RAG deficiency. Assay used: immunoSEQ multiplex PCR; TCRdb lists only in-frame clones, some missing. The sample has approximately 46,000 clones, 90% seen once. The same data also went into a second study, on regulatory T cells. That investigation notes: The primer mix had 52 TRBV and 13 TRBJ primers.

This receptor was taken from a human donor in good health. The V gene is TRBV4-2, the J gene TRBJ1-3, with 12 bases aligning to TRBD1. The sequenced material came from CD4+ effector T cells sorted from blood. The CDR3 region has the DNA TGTGCCAGCAGCCGGGGACAGGGGGCGTCTGGAAACACCATATATTTT. Amino acid sequence: CASSRGQGASGNTIYF.